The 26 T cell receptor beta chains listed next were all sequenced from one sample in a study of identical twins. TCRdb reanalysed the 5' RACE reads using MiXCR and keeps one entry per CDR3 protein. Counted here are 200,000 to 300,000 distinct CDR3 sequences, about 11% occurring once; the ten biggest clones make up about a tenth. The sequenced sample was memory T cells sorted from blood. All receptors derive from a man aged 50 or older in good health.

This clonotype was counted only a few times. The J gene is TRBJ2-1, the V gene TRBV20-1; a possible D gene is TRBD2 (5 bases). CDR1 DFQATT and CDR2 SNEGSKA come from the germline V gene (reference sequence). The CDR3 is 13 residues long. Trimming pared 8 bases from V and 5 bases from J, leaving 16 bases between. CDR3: CSSIWRANNEQFF. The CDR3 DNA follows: TGCAGTTCCATCTGGCGGGCGAACAATGAGCAGTTCTTC.

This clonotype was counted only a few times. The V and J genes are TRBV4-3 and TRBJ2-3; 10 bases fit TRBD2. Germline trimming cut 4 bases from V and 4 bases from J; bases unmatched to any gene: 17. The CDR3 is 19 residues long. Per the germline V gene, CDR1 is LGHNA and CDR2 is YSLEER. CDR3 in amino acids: CASSLQYRLAGSMADTQYF. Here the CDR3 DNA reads TGCGCCAGCAGCCTTCAATACCGACTAGCGGGTAGTATGGCAGATACGCAGTATTTT.

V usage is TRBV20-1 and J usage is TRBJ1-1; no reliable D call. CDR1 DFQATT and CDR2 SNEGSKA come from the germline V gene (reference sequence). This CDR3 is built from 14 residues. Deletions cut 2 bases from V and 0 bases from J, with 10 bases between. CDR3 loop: CSARIGILNTEAFF. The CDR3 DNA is TGCAGTGCTAGAATTGGGATACTGAACACTGAAGCTTTCTTT.

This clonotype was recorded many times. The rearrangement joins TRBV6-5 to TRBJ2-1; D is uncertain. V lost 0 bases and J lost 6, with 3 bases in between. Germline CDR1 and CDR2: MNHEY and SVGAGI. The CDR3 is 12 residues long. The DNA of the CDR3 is TGTGCCAGCAGTTACTCAGCCAATGAGCAGTTCTTC. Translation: CASSYSANEQFF.

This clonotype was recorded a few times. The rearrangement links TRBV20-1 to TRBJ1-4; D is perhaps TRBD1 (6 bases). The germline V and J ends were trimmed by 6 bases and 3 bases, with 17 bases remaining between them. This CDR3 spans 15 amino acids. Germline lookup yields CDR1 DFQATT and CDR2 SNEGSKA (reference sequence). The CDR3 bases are TGCAGTGCGGACCCCCGGGACACTCCTAATGAAAAACTGTTTTTT. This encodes CSADPRDTPNEKLFF.

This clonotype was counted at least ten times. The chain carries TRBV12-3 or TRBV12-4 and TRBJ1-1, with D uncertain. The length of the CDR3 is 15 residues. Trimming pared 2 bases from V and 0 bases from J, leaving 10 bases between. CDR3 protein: CASSLRGDMNTEAFF. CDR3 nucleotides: TGTGCCAGCAGTTTACGTGGGGATATGAACACTGAAGCTTTCTTT.

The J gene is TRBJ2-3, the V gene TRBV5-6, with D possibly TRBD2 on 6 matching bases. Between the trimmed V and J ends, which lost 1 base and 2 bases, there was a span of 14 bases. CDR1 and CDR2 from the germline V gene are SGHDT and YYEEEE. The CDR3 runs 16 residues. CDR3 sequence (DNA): TGTGCCAGCAGCTTGATGGGGGGAGGCCACACAGATACGCAGTATTTT. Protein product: CASSLMGGGHTDTQYF.

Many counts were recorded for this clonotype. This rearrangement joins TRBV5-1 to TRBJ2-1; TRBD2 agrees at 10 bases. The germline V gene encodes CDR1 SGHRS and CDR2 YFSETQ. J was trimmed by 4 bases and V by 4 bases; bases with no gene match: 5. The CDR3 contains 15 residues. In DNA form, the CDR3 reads TGCGCCAGCAGCGGAACTAGCGGGAATTACAATGAGCAGTTCTTC. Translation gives CASSGTSGNYNEQFF. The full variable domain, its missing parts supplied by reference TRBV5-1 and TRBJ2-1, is KAGVTQTPRYLIKTRGQQVTLSCSPISGHRSVSWYQQTPGQGLQFLFEYFSETQRNKGNFPGRFSGRQFSNSRSEMNVSTLELGDSALYLCASSGTSGNYNEQFFGPGTRLTVL.

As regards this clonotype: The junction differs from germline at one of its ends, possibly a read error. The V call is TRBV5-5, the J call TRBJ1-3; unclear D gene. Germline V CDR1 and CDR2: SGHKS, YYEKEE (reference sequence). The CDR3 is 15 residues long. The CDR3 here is CASSLQREGGSTIYF. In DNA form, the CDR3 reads TGTGCCAGCAGCCTGCAGAGGGAGGGTGGAAGCACCATATATTTT.

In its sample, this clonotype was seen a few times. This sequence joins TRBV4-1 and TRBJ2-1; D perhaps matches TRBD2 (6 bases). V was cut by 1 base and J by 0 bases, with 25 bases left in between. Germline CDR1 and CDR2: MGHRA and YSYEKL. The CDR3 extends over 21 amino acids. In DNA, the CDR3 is TGCGCCAGCAGCCAAGGAGGAGGGGTAGTGAGGGGCAAGCACTCCTACAATGAGCAGTTCTTC. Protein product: CASSQGGGVVRGKHSYNEQFF.

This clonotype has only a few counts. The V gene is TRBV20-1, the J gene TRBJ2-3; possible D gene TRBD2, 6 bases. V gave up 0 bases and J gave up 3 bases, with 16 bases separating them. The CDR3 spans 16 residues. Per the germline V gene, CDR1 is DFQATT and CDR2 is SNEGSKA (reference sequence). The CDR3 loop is CSARDWAGPGTDTQYF. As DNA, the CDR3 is TGCAGTGCTAGAGATTGGGCGGGGCCCGGGACAGATACGCAGTATTTT.

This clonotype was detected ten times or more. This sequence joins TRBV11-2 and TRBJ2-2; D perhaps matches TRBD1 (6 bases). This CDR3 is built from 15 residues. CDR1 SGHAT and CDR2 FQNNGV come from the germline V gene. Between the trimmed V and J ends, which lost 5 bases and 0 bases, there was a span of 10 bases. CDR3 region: CASSPGTSNTGELFF. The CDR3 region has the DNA TGTGCCAGCAGCCCCGGGACATCGAACACCGGGGAGCTGTTTTTT.

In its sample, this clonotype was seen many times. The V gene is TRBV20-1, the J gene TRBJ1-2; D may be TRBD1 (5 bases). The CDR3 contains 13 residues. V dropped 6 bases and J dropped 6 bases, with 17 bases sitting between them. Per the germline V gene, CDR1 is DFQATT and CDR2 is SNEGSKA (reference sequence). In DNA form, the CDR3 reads TGCAGTGCGCGGGACGGCCACCGTCATGGCTACACCTTC. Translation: CSARDGHRHGYTF.

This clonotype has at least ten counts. The CDR3 nucleotides are TGTGCCAGCAGTACCAGACTAGCGGGAGGGAGCGAGCAGTACTTC. This gives the protein CASSTRLAGGSEQYF. The rearrangement links TRBV28 to TRBJ2-7; 14 bases are shared with TRBD2. J lost 6 bases, V lost 5 bases, and 6 bases had no gene match. The germline V gene encodes CDR1 MDHEN and CDR2 SYDVKM. CDR3 size: 15 residues.

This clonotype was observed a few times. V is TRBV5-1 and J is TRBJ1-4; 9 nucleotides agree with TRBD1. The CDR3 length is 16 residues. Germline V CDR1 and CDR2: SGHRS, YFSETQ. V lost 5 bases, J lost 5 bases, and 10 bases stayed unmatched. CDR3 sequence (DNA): TGCGCCAGCAGACGCTCCACAGGGGGCGAAAATGAAAAACTGTTTTTT. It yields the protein CASRRSTGGENEKLFF.

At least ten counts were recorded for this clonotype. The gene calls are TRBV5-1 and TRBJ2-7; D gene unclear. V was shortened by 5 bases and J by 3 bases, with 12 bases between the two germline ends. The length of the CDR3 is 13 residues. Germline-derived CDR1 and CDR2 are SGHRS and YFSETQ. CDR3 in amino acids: CASRWPGSYEQYF. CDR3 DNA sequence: TGCGCCAGCAGATGGCCCGGCAGCTACGAGCAGTACTTC.

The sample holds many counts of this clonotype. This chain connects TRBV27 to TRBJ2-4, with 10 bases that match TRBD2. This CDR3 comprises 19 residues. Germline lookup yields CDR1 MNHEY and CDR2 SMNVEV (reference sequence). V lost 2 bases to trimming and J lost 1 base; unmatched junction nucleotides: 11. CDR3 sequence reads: CASSLLAGDVAGAKNIQYF. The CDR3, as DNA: TGTGCCAGCAGTTTACTAGCGGGGGACGTTGCGGGGGCCAAAAACATTCAGTACTTC.

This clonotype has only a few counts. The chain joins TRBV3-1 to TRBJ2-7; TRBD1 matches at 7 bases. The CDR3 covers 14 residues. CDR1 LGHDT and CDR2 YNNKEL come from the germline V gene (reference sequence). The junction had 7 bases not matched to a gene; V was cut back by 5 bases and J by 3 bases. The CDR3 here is CASSARQGFYEQYF. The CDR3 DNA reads TGTGCCAGCAGCGCCAGACAGGGTTTCTACGAGCAGTACTTC.

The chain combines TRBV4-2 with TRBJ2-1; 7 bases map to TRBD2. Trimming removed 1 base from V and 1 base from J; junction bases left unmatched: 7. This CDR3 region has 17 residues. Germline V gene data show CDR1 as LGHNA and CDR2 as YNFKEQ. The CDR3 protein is CASSQGEGGESYNEQFF. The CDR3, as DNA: TGTGCCAGCAGCCAAGGGGAGGGCGGGGAATCCTACAATGAGCAGTTCTTC.

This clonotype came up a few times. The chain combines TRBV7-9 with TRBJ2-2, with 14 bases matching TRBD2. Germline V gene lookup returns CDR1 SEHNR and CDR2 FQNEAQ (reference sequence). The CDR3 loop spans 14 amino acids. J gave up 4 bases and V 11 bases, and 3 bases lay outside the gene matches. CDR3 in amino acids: CAAGLAGGTGELFF. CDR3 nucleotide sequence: TGTGCCGCCGGACTAGCGGGAGGCACCGGGGAGCTGTTTTTT. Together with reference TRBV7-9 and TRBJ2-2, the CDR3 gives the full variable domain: DTGVSQNPRHKITKRGQNVTFRCDPISEHNRLYWYRQTLGQGPEFLTYFQNEAQLEKSRLLSDRFSAERPKGSFSTLEIQRTEQGDSAMYLCAAGLAGGTGELFFGEGSRLTVL.

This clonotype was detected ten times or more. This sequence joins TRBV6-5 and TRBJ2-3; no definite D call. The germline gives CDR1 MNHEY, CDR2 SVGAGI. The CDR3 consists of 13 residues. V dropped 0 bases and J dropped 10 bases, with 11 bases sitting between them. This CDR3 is CASSYSMGYPQYF. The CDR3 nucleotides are TGTGCCAGCAGTTACTCGATGGGGTATCCGCAGTATTTT.

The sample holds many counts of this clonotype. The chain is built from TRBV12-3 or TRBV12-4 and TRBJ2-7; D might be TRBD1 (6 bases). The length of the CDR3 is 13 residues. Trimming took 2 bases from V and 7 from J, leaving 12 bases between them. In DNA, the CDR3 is TGTGCCAGCAGTTTATCCACAGGGCGGGAGCAGTACTTC. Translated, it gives CASSLSTGREQYF.

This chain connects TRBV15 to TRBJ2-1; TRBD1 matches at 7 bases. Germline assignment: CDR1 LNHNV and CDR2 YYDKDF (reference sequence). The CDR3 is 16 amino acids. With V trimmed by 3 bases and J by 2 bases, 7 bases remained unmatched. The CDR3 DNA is TGTGCCACCAGCAGTCGAGGGGGCGCTGCCTACAATGAGCAGTTCTTC. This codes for CATSSRGGAAYNEQFF.

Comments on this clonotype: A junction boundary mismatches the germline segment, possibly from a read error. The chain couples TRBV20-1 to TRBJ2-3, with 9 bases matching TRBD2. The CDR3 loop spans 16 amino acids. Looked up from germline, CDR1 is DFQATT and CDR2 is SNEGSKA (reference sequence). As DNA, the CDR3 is TGCAGTGCAAGAGAGGACTCTAGCGGGATACTTGGTACGCAGTATTTT. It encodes CSAREDSSGILGTQYF.

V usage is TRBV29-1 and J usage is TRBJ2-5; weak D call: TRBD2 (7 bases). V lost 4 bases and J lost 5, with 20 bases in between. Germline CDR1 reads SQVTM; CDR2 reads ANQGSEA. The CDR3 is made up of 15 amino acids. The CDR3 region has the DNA TGCAGCGTTGGGGTAGGGGTTTCGGGGGGCGAGACCCAGTACTTC. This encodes CSVGVGVSGGETQYF.

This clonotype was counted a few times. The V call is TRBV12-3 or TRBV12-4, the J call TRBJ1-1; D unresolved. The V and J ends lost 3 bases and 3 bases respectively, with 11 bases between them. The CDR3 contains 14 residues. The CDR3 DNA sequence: TGTGCCAGCAGTTTTGGGAACAGATACACTGAAGCTTTCTTT. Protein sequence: CASSFGNRYTEAFF.